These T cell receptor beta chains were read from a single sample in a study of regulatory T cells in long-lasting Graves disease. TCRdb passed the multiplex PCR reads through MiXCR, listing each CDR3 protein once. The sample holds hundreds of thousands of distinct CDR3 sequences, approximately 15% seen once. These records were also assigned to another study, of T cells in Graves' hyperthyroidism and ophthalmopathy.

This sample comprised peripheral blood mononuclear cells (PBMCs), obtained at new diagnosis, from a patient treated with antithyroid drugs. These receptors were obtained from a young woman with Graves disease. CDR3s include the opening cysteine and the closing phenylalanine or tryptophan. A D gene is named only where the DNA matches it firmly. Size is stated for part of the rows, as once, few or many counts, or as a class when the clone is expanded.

CDR3: CASSFRPDGSGGYTF
V: TRBV12-3/TRBV12-4
D: -
J: TRBJ1-2
size: -

CDR3: CASTGQVHLGELFF
V: TRBV7-9
D: TRBD1
J: TRBJ2-2
size: few

CDR3: CASGGDPTNYLYEQYF
V: TRBV6-1
D: -
J: TRBJ2-7
size: many

CDR3: CASSEEVAGLSYNEQFF
V: TRBV2
D: -
J: TRBJ2-1
size: -

CDR3: CASSRGHNLMNTEAFF
V: TRBV4-1
D: -
J: TRBJ1-1
size: -

CDR3: CASSFLGGVANTDTQYF
V: TRBV5-1
D: -
J: TRBJ2-3
size: few

CDR3: CASSPSTGGLYEQYF
V: TRBV28
D: TRBD1
J: TRBJ2-7
size: many

CDR3: CASSFEQGRYEQFF
V: TRBV12-3/TRBV12-4
D: -
J: TRBJ2-1
size: many

CDR3: CASSPRDLWGEKLFF
V: TRBV6-1
D: -
J: TRBJ1-4
size: many

CDR3: CAWSASGQETQYF
V: TRBV30
D: -
J: TRBJ2-5
size: many

CDR3: CASSLELYEQYF
V: TRBV7-9
D: -
J: TRBJ2-7
size: few

CDR3: CATSPYDRGYNEQFF
V: TRBV24-1
D: TRBD1
J: TRBJ2-1
size: -

CDR3: CATSRTGASGNTIYF
V: TRBV15
D: TRBD1
J: TRBJ1-3
size: -

CDR3: CASSRQSSYNSPLHF
V: TRBV2
D: -
J: TRBJ1-6
size: many

CDR3: CASTRRGGRNTEAFF
V: TRBV27
D: -
J: TRBJ1-1
size: many

CDR3: CASQGGSPNTEAFF
V: TRBV7-6
D: -
J: TRBJ1-1
size: many

CDR3: CAWRLTETTDTQYF
V: TRBV30
D: -
J: TRBJ2-3
size: -

CDR3: CASSLWASGRDSGELFF
V: TRBV27
D: TRBD2
J: TRBJ2-2
size: few

CDR3: CASISQGNTEAFF
V: TRBV19
D: -
J: TRBJ1-1
size: many

CDR3: CSANRDSGSVGEQFF
V: TRBV20-1
D: TRBD2
J: TRBJ2-1
size: many

CDR3: CASSPEAGPNYGYTF
V: TRBV7-9
D: -
J: TRBJ1-2
size: -

CDR3: CASSESVPGQQNTEAFF
V: TRBV9
D: -
J: TRBJ1-1
size: few

CDR3: CASSTVRDVETQYF
V: TRBV2
D: -
J: TRBJ2-5
size: many

CDR3: CSAVPSNQPQHF
V: TRBV20-1
D: -
J: TRBJ1-5
size: many

CDR3: CASSPTSGTNEQFF
V: TRBV5-1
D: TRBD2
J: TRBJ2-1
size: few

CDR3: CASKGGELFF
V: TRBV19
D: -
J: TRBJ2-2
size: many

CDR3: CASSGLAGLRDTQYF
V: TRBV9
D: TRBD2
J: TRBJ2-3
size: few

CDR3: CATSRGVQETQYF
V: TRBV15
D: -
J: TRBJ2-5
size: few

CDR3: CASSLLVSRNEQFF
V: TRBV5-5
D: -
J: TRBJ2-1
size: many

CDR3: CASSIRLAGGADTQYF
V: TRBV7-2
D: TRBD2
J: TRBJ2-3
size: many

CDR3: CASSPPLRSKGGEQYF
V: TRBV7-9
D: -
J: TRBJ2-7
size: few

CDR3: CASSRRGIAGYTF
V: TRBV7-9
D: -
J: TRBJ1-2
size: -

CDR3: CASSYPPSGKDPNIQYF
V: TRBV6-9
D: TRBD2
J: TRBJ2-4
size: -

CDR3: CASRGGGLNTGELFF
V: TRBV28
D: -
J: TRBJ2-2
size: -

CDR3: CASKRDPRQETQYF
V: TRBV19
D: -
J: TRBJ2-5
size: few

CDR3: CATSDPGQSRDTQYF
V: TRBV24-1
D: -
J: TRBJ2-3
size: many

CDR3: CASSIRHDSYNEQFF
V: TRBV19
D: -
J: TRBJ2-1
size: many

CDR3: CASSFGSWDTQYF
V: TRBV11-2
D: -
J: TRBJ2-3
size: many

CDR3: CASSPTGEYGYTF
V: TRBV10-2
D: TRBD1
J: TRBJ1-2
size: few

CDR3: CASSYLAAQTQYF
V: TRBV6-5
D: -
J: TRBJ2-5
size: few

CDR3: CASSLRGSQYYGYTF
V: TRBV7-9
D: -
J: TRBJ1-2
size: few

CDR3: CASRGQLITGELFF
V: TRBV2
D: TRBD1
J: TRBJ2-2
size: many

CDR3: CASSTNNEQFF
V: TRBV2
D: -
J: TRBJ2-1
size: many

CDR3: CASGGRRNQPQHF
V: TRBV6-1
D: -
J: TRBJ1-5
size: many

CDR3: CASSPAGASNQPQHF
V: TRBV18
D: -
J: TRBJ1-5
size: few

CDR3: CASSPRQFEAFF
V: TRBV28
D: -
J: TRBJ1-1
size: many

CDR3: CASSQDRRQPQHF
V: TRBV4-1
D: -
J: TRBJ1-5
size: few

CDR3: CASSPMGPLSYNEQFF
V: TRBV12-3/TRBV12-4
D: -
J: TRBJ2-1
size: many

CDR3: CASSQRSNTDTQYF
V: TRBV7-6
D: -
J: TRBJ2-3
size: many

CDR3: CASSLIASGGGKGDTQYF
V: TRBV12-3/TRBV12-4
D: TRBD2
J: TRBJ2-3
size: -

CDR3: CASSQDRANEKLFF
V: TRBV5-1
D: -
J: TRBJ1-4
size: few

CDR3: CASSLVRADNQPQHF
V: TRBV7-8
D: -
J: TRBJ1-5
size: many

CDR3: CASSLRFKETQYF
V: TRBV6-1
D: -
J: TRBJ2-5
size: many

CDR3: CATSRGTGAYEQYF
V: TRBV15
D: TRBD1
J: TRBJ2-7
size: many

CDR3: CATSRGTGEHSNQPQHF
V: TRBV15
D: -
J: TRBJ1-5
size: many